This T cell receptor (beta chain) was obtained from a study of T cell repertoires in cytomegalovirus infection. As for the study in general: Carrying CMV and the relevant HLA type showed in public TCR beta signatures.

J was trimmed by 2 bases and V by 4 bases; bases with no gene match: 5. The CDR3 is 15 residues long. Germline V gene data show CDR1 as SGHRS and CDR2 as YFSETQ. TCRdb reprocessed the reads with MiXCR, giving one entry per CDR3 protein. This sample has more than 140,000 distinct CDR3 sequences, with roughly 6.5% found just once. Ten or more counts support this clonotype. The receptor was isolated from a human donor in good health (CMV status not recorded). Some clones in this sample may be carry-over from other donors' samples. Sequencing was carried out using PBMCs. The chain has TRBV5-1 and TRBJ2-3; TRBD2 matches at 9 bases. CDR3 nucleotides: TGCGCCAGCAGCCCCGGGACTAGCCACACAGATACGCAGTATTTT. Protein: CASSPGTSHTDTQYF.